A single sample is the source of the 19 T cell receptor beta chains below, sequenced in a study of blood T cells in healthy people across ages. Using a J-beta primer mix together with a sample-barcoded 5' primer, a second PCR was run for roughly 7 to 12 cycles. TCRdb reprocessed the 5' RACE reads with MiXCR, giving one entry per CDR3 protein. The repertoire includes 950,000 to 1,200,000 distinct CDR3 sequences, 35% to 40% of them detected once, and about an eighth sits in the top ten. Material: blood. These receptors were collected from a man aged 18 to 30 in good health.

There are many counts of this clonotype. This chain connects TRBV29-1 to TRBJ1-2; D gene uncertain. This CDR3 region has 11 residues. The V and J ends lost 1 base and 8 bases respectively, with 8 bases between them. The germline CDR1 and CDR2 sequences are SQVTM and ANQGSEA. CDR3 DNA sequence: TGCAGCGTTGAAGCCCCATTCGGCTACACCTTC. Amino acid sequence: CSVEAPFGYTF. Full variable domain (remainder filled in from reference TRBV29-1 and TRBJ1-2): SAVISQKPSRDICQRGTSLTIQCQVDSQVTMMFWYRQQPGQSLTLIATANQGSEATYESGFVIDKFPISRPNLTFSTLTVSNMSPEDSSIYLCSVEAPFGYTFGSGTRLTVV.

J is TRBJ1-5 and V is TRBV30, with D perhaps TRBD1 (5 bases). The CDR3 length is 13 residues. Looked up from germline, CDR1 is GTSNPN and CDR2 is SVGIG (reference sequence). The V end was cut by 6 bases, the J end by 5 bases, with 14 bases between. For the CDR3, the DNA is TGTGCCTGCACGGGGTCGACAGATCAGCCCCAGCATTTT. Protein: CACTGSTDQPQHF. Based on the CDR3 plus reference TRBV30 and TRBJ1-5, the full variable domain is SQTIHQWPATLVQPVGSPLSLECTVEGTSNPNLYWYRQAAGRGLQLLFYSVGIGQISSEVPQNLSASRPQDRQFILSSKKLLLSDSGFYLCACTGSTDQPQHFGDGTRLSIL.

The genes are TRBV20-1 and TRBJ1-1, with 12 bases lining up with TRBD1. This CDR3 comprises 16 residues. Germline loops: CDR1 DFQATT, CDR2 SNEGSKA (reference sequence). The V segment lost 6 bases and the J segment 4 bases; nucleotides outside the gene matches: 12. CDR3 in amino acids: CSATGTGGGWFTEAFF. The CDR3 nucleotides are TGCAGTGCAACCGGGACAGGGGGCGGGTGGTTCACTGAAGCTTTCTTT.

This clonotype has a handful of counts. V and J are TRBV20-1 and TRBJ2-1, with 7 bases fitting TRBD1. V trimming: 1 base; J trimming: 14 bases; junction bases outside the gene matches: 11. CDR1 is DFQATT and CDR2 is SNEGSKA in the germline V gene (reference sequence). The length of the CDR3 is 13 residues. The CDR3 protein is CSARARTGSRKFF. The CDR3 DNA follows: TGCAGTGCTAGAGCCCGGACAGGTTCTCGGAAGTTCTTC.

This clonotype was observed a handful of times. J is TRBJ1-1 and V is TRBV27; 7 positions match TRBD1. The V and J ends lost 6 bases and 5 bases, in that order; junction bases with no gene match: 9. CDR1 is MNHEY and CDR2 is SMNVEV in the germline V gene (reference sequence). CDR3 length: 14 residues. In nucleotides, the CDR3 is TGTGCCAGCAGCTTAGGAGGCAGGGGGACTGAAGCTTTCTTT. It specifies CASSLGGRGTEAFF.

The chain couples TRBV2 to TRBJ1-2; 8 nucleotides align to TRBD1. The CDR3 loop spans 15 amino acids. Per germline, CDR1 SNHLY and CDR2 FYNNEI. The V gene end was trimmed by 6 bases and the J gene end by 2 bases; junction bases not matched to a gene: 8. Written as DNA, the CDR3 is TGTGCCAGCAGCTTACACAGGGGGGCCAACTATGGCTACACCTTC. It is translated as CASSLHRGANYGYTF.

This sequence joins TRBV28 and TRBJ2-2; D is perhaps TRBD1 or TRBD2 (5 bases each). Trimming stripped 7 bases from V and 1 base from J, with 16 bases between. The length of the CDR3 is 16 residues. From germline, CDR1 is MDHEN and CDR2 SYDVKM. CDR3 in amino acids: CASTKMGRMNTGELFF. CDR3 coding DNA: TGTGCCAGCACCAAGATGGGACGCATGAACACCGGGGAGCTGTTTTTT.

This clonotype was seen only a few times. The V gene is TRBV10-3, the J gene TRBJ2-2; D gene ambiguous. Germline CDR1 ENHRY, CDR2 SYGVKD. Trimming pared 0 bases from V and 6 bases from J, leaving 11 bases between. The CDR3 spans 15 residues. Here the CDR3 reads CAISESLGIAGELFF. CDR3 in DNA: TGTGCCATCAGTGAGTCGTTGGGTATCGCCGGGGAGCTGTTTTTT.

The chain is built from TRBV25-1 and TRBJ1-2, with D maybe TRBD1 (6 bases). This CDR3 spans 15 amino acids. Germline V gives CDR1 MGHDK, CDR2 SYGVNS. V was clipped by 3 bases and J by 6 bases, with 17 bases between them. CDR3 in DNA: TGTGCCAGCAGTGAGTCAAACAGGGAGTCCAATGGCTACACCTTC. Its protein is CASSESNRESNGYTF.

The genes are TRBV5-6 and TRBJ2-4, with D perhaps matching TRBD1 (5 bases). Gene TRBJ2-5 matches the end of the DNA better, so the J call may be wrong. Germline V lookup: CDR1 SGHDT, CDR2 YYEEEE. This CDR3 region has 14 residues. The CDR3 DNA is TGTGCCAGCAGCTTGTTAAGGGGTCAAGAGACCCAGTACTTC. Its protein is CASSLLRGQETQYF.

This clonotype was counted many times. V gene TRBV4-1 combines with J gene TRBJ2-1; the match to TRBD2 covers 10 bases. With V trimmed by 0 bases and J by 9 bases, 8 bases remained unmatched. Germline CDR1 is MGHRA and CDR2 is YSYEKL. This CDR3 spans 16 amino acids. CDR3 loop: CASSQDGTSEHVEQFF. The CDR3 bases are TGCGCCAGCAGCCAAGATGGGACTAGCGAGCATGTTGAGCAGTTCTTC.

This clonotype was seen a few times. The chain carries TRBV4-2 and TRBJ2-3, with D perhaps being TRBD1 or TRBD2 (5 bases each). Trimming left V 1 base short and J 7 bases short, with 18 bases between. CDR1 and CDR2 (germline): LGHNA, YNFKEQ. This CDR3 is 16 amino acids long. In nucleotides, the CDR3 is TGTGCCAGCAGCCAAGGAAGTGACTCCGGGACGAATACGCAGTATTTT. Translated, it gives CASSQGSDSGTNTQYF.

The genes are TRBV29-1 and TRBJ2-5; 10 nucleotides agree with TRBD2. The J call may be in error: the DNA end matches TRBJ2-7 better. CDR3 size: 13 residues. CDR1 and CDR2 from the germline V gene are SQVTM and ANQGSEA. The CDR3 region has the DNA TGCAGCGTAGTAGCGGGGGGATCCGACGAGCAGTACTTC. The encoded protein is CSVVAGGSDEQYF.

The chain couples TRBV9 to TRBJ1-5; D unresolved. This CDR3 has 14 amino acids. The V and J ends lost 4 bases and 5 bases respectively, with 13 bases between them. CDR1 SGDLS and CDR2 YYNGEE come from the germline V gene. CDR3 in amino acids: CASSSTFTYQPQHF. For the CDR3, the DNA is TGTGCCAGCAGCTCAACATTTACCTATCAGCCCCAGCATTTT.

This clonotype was counted between two and nine times. The CDR3 bases are TGTGCCAGCAGCGTAAGCGGGGGGGTAGAAGATACGCAGTATTTT. Translated: CASSVSGGVEDTQYF. The chain uses TRBV9 and TRBJ2-3, with 10 bases lining up with TRBD2. CDR1 is SGDLS and CDR2 is YYNGEE in the germline V gene. This CDR3 comprises 15 residues. V dropped 1 base and J dropped 5; count of bases not matched to a gene: 4.

This clonotype was observed a handful of times. V is TRBV4-2 and J is TRBJ1-1, with TRBD1 matching over 11 bases. CDR1 LGHNA and CDR2 YNFKEQ come from the germline V gene. CDR3 length: 15 residues. V gave up 3 bases and J gave up 4 bases; unmatched junction bases: 4. The CDR3 DNA follows: TGTGCCAGCAGCCACCCCGGGACAGGGGGCACTGAAGCTTTCTTT. Its protein product is CASSHPGTGGTEAFF.

This clonotype has just a few counts. The chain combines TRBV9 with TRBJ1-2; no clear D. The V end was cut by 0 bases, the J end by 0 bases, with 15 bases between. Germline values: CDR1 SGDLS, CDR2 YYNGEE. This CDR3 contains 17 residues. The CDR3 DNA follows: TGTGCCAGCAGCGTAGGAAGTTTGGCTTCTTCTAACTATGGCTACACCTTC. Protein product: CASSVGSLASSNYGYTF.

V gene TRBV20-1 combines with J gene TRBJ2-7, with TRBD2 as a possible D gene (5 bases). V gave up 5 bases and J gave up 5 bases, with 22 bases separating them. This CDR3 has 15 residues. From germline, CDR1 is DFQATT and CDR2 SNEGSKA (reference sequence). In DNA form, the CDR3 reads TGCAGTGCTCCAACCAGAGGGCAGAACCTAGACGAGCAGTACTTC. Protein product: CSAPTRGQNLDEQYF.

The chain combines TRBV6-2 or TRBV6-3 with TRBJ2-7; possible D gene TRBD1, 6 bases. Per the germline V gene, CDR1 is MNHEY and CDR2 is SVGEGT. The CDR3 has 13 residues. V gave up 4 bases and J gave up 3 bases, with 10 bases separating them. CDR3 residues: CASSCDRSYEQYF. In DNA form, the CDR3 reads TGTGCCAGCAGTTGTGACAGGAGCTACGAGCAGTACTTC.